This T cell receptor (beta chain) was identified in a study of CD8 T cells in ankylosing spondylitis. Whole-study results and caveats: In ankylosing spondylitis blood, a motif of several highly homologous TCR beta variants appeared characteristic.

Concerning this clonotype itself: The antigen is not known.

This CDR3 is built from 17 residues. With V trimmed by 3 bases and J by 0 bases, 11 bases remained unmatched. CDR1 and CDR2 from the germline V gene are DFQATT and SNEGSKA (reference sequence). Construction of TCR beta libraries was performed using quantitative 5'-RACE with molecular barcodes. A single record per CDR3 protein comes from TCRdb applying MiXCR to the 5' RACE reads. The data hold about 330,000 distinct CDR3 sequences, with 7.5% to 9% observed a single time. V usage is TRBV20-1 and J usage is TRBJ2-7; 10 bases fit TRBD2. Specimen: blood, either unsorted or a sorted T cell fraction (not recorded which). This clonotype originated in a male donor with ankylosing spondylitis. As DNA, the CDR3 is TGCAGTGCTAGCCCCAGCGGGAGGGCCCTAAGCTCCTACGAGCAGTACTTC. Translating gives CSASPSGRALSSYEQYF.